These T cell receptor beta chains were read from a single sample in a study of blood T cell repertoires in COVID-19. Profiling relied on immunoSEQ multiplex PCR, and the TCRdb table lists in-frame clones only, not all of them. The repertoire holds approximately 91,000 clones, with about 80% as singletons. The specimen was peripheral blood. These receptors were collected from a human donor in a cohort sampled during active COVID-19. Each CDR3 is given with its conserved first and last residue. The D gene is left open where the match is weak. Clone size appears in some rows only: once, few, many, or a class for an expanded clone.

D	V	J	size	CDR3	DNA
TRBD2	TRBV3-1/TRBV3-2	TRBJ2-7	-	CASSQGASGSQGEQYF	TGTGCCAGCAGCCAAGGGGCTAGCGGGAGCCAGGGCGAGCAGTACTTC
-	TRBV7-2	TRBJ1-2	-	CASSFKRDYGYTF	TGTGCCAGCAGCTTCAAACGAGACTATGGCTACACCTTC
TRBD1	TRBV19	TRBJ1-2	few	CASSTPGQLYGYTF	TGTGCCAGTAGTACACCGGGACAGCTCTATGGCTACACCTTC
TRBD1	TRBV5-1	TRBJ1-5	-	CASSATGGGNQPQHF	TGCGCCAGCAGCGCCACAGGGGGAGGCAATCAGCCCCAGCATTTT
TRBD2	TRBV5-1	TRBJ2-7	-	CASSPSGSTYEQYF	TGCGCCAGCAGCCCTAGCGGGAGTACCTACGAGCAGTACTTC
-	TRBV9	TRBJ2-5	-	CASSALSGAQETQYF	TGTGCCAGCAGCGCTCTTTCAGGGGCCCAAGAGACCCAGTACTTC
TRBD1	TRBV28	TRBJ1-2	-	CASSLGQVIYGYTF	TGTGCCAGCAGTCTGGGACAGGTGATTTATGGCTACACCTTC
TRBD1	TRBV28	TRBJ1-5	-	CASSSWDRAVQPQHF	TGTGCCAGCAGTTCCTGGGACAGGGCGGTTCAGCCCCAGCATTTT
-	TRBV28	TRBJ1-2	once	CASSRSTGFYGYTF	TGTGCCAGCAGCCGTAGCACAGGGTTCTATGGCTACACCTTC
-	TRBV5-1	TRBJ1-3	once	CASSAEVPGNTIYF	TGCGCCAGCTCAGCGGAAGTCCCTGGAAACACCATATATTTT
-	TRBV28	TRBJ1-2	few	CASARSYGYTF	TGTGCCAGCGCCAGGTCCTATGGCTACACCTTC
TRBD2	TRBV18	TRBJ2-7	-	CASSSQREATYEQYF	TGTGCCAGCTCATCCCAGCGGGAGGCCACCTACGAGCAGTACTTC
TRBD2	TRBV3-1/TRBV3-2	TRBJ2-7	-	CASSQVPAGLLSYEQYF	TGTGCCAGCAGCCAAGTGCCAGCGGGACTACTCTCCTACGAGCAGTACTTC
-	TRBV27	TRBJ1-6	-	CASSDRNNSPLHF	TGTGCCAGCAGTGACAGAAATAATTCACCCCTCCACTTT
-	TRBV27	TRBJ1-6	-	CASTEGNSPLHF	TGTGCCAGCACTGAGGGAAATTCACCCCTCCACTTT
TRBD1	TRBV2	TRBJ2-6	-	CASRTRTGGYGANVLTF	TGTGCCAGCAGAACCCGGACAGGGGGATACGGGGCCAACGTCCTGACTTTC
TRBD1	TRBV6-5	TRBJ2-7	-	CASSLRWDRDMGQYF	TGTGCCAGCAGTTTAAGATGGGACAGGGACATGGGGCAGTACTTC
TRBD2	TRBV24-1	TRBJ2-5	-	CATTHLARLAVPGETQYF	TGTGCCACCACCCACCTAGCGCGACTAGCGGTCCCTGGGGAGACCCAGTACTTC
TRBD1	TRBV10-1	TRBJ1-2	-	CASSADRGVGYTF	TGCGCCAGCAGTGCGGACAGGGGAGTTGGCTACACCTTC
-	TRBV6-5	TRBJ1-2	once	CASSTGFYNGYTF	TGTGCCAGCAGTACAGGGTTCTACAATGGCTACACCTTC
TRBD1	TRBV28	TRBJ1-4	-	CASSPVTGGREKLFF	TGTGCCAGCAGTCCAGTTACAGGGGGCCGTGAAAAACTGTTTTTT
-	TRBV28	TRBJ1-2	-	CASSFLGAGYTF	TGTGCCAGCAGTTTCCTAGGGGCAGGCTACACCTTC
TRBD1	TRBV7-8	TRBJ2-7	-	CASSLGGQDSSYEQYF	TGTGCCAGCAGCTTAGGGGGACAGGACTCCTCCTACGAGCAGTACTTC
TRBD1	TRBV11-2	TRBJ1-1	-	CASSLQGWNTEAFF	TGTGCCAGCAGCCTACAGGGGTGGAACACTGAAGCTTTCTTT
-	TRBV5-1	TRBJ1-1	once	CASSFSGNTEAFF	TGCGCCAGCAGCTTTTCCGGGAACACTGAAGCTTTCTTT
TRBD1	TRBV7-2	TRBJ1-6	-	CASGYRGGGSPLHF	TGTGCCAGCGGCTACAGGGGCGGTGGTTCACCCCTCCACTTT
-	TRBV19	TRBJ1-1	few	CASSIVFRGNEAFF	TGTGCCAGTAGTATAGTCTTTCGGGGGAATGAAGCTTTCTTT
TRBD1	TRBV19	TRBJ1-5	-	CASSIKGGYNSNQPQHF	TGTGCCAGTAGTATTAAAGGGGGCTATAATAGCAATCAGCCCCAGCATTTT
TRBD2	TRBV10-1	TRBJ2-6	once	CASSKGGGSSGANVLTF	TGCGCCAGCAGCAAAGGCGGGGGAAGCTCTGGGGCCAACGTCCTGACTTTC
-	TRBV5-4	TRBJ1-1	-	CASSLDTPWTEAFF	TGTGCCAGCAGCTTGGACACCCCCTGGACTGAAGCTTTCTTT
TRBD1	TRBV23-1	TRBJ1-3	-	CASSQSGQGKAGNTIYF	TGCGCCAGCAGTCAATCTGGACAGGGCAAGGCGGGAAACACCATATATTTT
TRBD1	TRBV9	TRBJ2-3	-	CASSVGQGSGDTQYF	TGTGCCAGCAGCGTTGGACAGGGGAGTGGAGATACGCAGTATTTT
TRBD1	TRBV4-1	TRBJ1-2	-	CASSQFPGQGSYGYTF	TGCGCCAGCAGCCAATTTCCTGGACAGGGGAGCTATGGCTACACCTTC
TRBD2	TRBV7-9	TRBJ2-7	-	CASSTLLANSYEQYF	TGTGCCAGCAGCACCTTACTAGCGAACTCCTACGAGCAGTACTTC
TRBD2	TRBV18	TRBJ2-5	-	CASSSGTSGETQYF	TGTGCCAGCTCATCCGGGACTAGCGGCGAGACCCAGTACTTC
-	TRBV28	TRBJ2-6	-	CASSLGRYSGANVLTF	TGTGCCAGCAGTTTAGGGCGCTACTCTGGGGCCAACGTCCTGACTTTC
-	TRBV2	TRBJ2-5	once	CASSAAEETQYF	TGTGCCAGCAGTGCCGCAGAAGAGACCCAGTACTTC
TRBD1	TRBV27	TRBJ2-7	-	CATVQGTEQYF	TGTGCCACCGTACAGGGGACCGAGCAGTACTTC
TRBD1	TRBV5-8	TRBJ1-5	-	CASSLNQGAKSNQPQHF	TGTGCCAGCAGCTTGAATCAGGGGGCCAAAAGCAATCAGCCCCAGCATTTT
-	TRBV5-4	TRBJ1-2	once	CASSLVGGNGYTF	TGTGCCAGCAGCTTGGTAGGGGGAAATGGCTACACCTTC
-	TRBV28	TRBJ1-1	-	CASSLAPGQRGAFF	TGTGCCAGCAGTTTAGCGCCCGGTCAGAGGGGGGCTTTCTTT
TRBD2	TRBV9	TRBJ2-7	-	CASSPSEPGLGEQYF	TGTGCCAGCAGCCCTTCCGAACCGGGACTAGGCGAGCAGTACTTC
-	TRBV25-1	TRBJ2-4	once	CASSEGAPLAKNIQYF	TGTGCCAGCAGTGAAGGAGCGCCACTAGCCAAAAACATTCAGTACTTC
-	TRBV7-2	TRBJ2-1	once	CASSQLRRRREDENEQFF	TGTGCCAGCAGTCAACTCCGTCGTCGTCGGGAAGATGAGAATGAGCAGTTCTTC
-	TRBV7-8	TRBJ2-2	-	CASSWSVGELFF	TGTGCCAGCAGCTGGAGCGTCGGGGAGCTGTTTTTT
-	TRBV20-1	TRBJ2-7	few	CSASRGYEQYF	TGCAGTGCCTCCAGAGGGTACGAGCAGTACTTC
-	TRBV5-6	TRBJ2-3	-	CASSPPSDRRDTQYF	TGTGCCAGCAGCCCTCCTAGCGACCGACGGGATACGCAGTATTTT
TRBD1	TRBV28	TRBJ1-3	-	CASTPGQGRNTIYF	TGTGCCAGCACCCCGGGACAGGGGAGAAACACCATATATTTT
-	TRBV6-5	TRBJ1-5	-	CASNQSNQPQHF	TGTGCCAGCAATCAGAGCAATCAGCCCCAGCATTTT
TRBD2	TRBV14	TRBJ2-1	-	CASSPMTSSERGNEQFF	TGTGCCAGCAGCCCCATGACTAGCTCAGAGAGGGGTAATGAGCAGTTCTTC
TRBD2	TRBV11-2	TRBJ2-7	-	CASSPGGLSYEQYF	TGTGCCAGCAGCCCCGGGGGACTATCCTACGAGCAGTACTTC
TRBD2	TRBV7-2	TRBJ2-2	-	CASSSPGTSGSTGELFF	TGTGCCAGCAGCTCCCCCGGGACTAGCGGGAGCACCGGGGAGCTGTTTTTT
TRBD1	TRBV19	TRBJ1-2	-	CASSIRQGPFRGYTF	TGTGCCAGTAGTATTCGACAGGGCCCGTTTCGAGGCTACACCTTC